This T cell receptor beta chain is from a study of blood T cells in healthy people across ages. Study-wide findings and caveats: Age brought a roughly linear fall in TCR beta diversity measured per million T cells.

A J-beta primer mix and a sample-barcoded 5' primer were used in a second PCR of roughly 7 to 12 cycles. TCRdb itself ran the 5' RACE reads through MiXCR, one entry per CDR3 protein. This table has 600,000 or so distinct CDR3 sequences, around half appearing once. V lost 3 bases and J 4 bases, leaving 25 bases between the germline ends. This CDR3 region has 18 residues. Germline V CDR1 and CDR2: DFQATT, SNEGSKA (reference sequence). Whenever a sample was processed, at least 6 million PBMCs were isolated. Details on this clonotype: Its matching antigen is unknown.

This TCR was sampled from an elderly man in good health. The sequenced sample was blood. V is TRBV20-1 and J is TRBJ2-1; weak D call: TRBD2 (7 bases). CDR3 amino acids: CSASRGPGGGDLYNEQFF. CDR3 bases: TGCAGTGCTAGTAGGGGTCCGGGGGGCGGTGACCTGTACAATGAGCAGTTCTTC.